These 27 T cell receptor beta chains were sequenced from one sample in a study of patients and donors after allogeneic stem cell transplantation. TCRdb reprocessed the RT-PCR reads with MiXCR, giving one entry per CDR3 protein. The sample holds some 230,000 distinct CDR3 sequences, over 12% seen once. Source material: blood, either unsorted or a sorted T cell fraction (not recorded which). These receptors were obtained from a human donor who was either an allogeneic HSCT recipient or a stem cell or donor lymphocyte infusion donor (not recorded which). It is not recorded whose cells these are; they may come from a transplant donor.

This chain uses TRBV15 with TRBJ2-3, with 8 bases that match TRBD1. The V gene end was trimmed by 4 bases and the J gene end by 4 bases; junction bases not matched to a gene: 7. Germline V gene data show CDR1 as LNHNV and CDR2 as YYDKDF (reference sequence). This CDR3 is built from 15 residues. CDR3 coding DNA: TGTGCCACCAGCACTAACAGGGGGTTCGCAGATACGCAGTATTTT. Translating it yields CATSTNRGFADTQYF.

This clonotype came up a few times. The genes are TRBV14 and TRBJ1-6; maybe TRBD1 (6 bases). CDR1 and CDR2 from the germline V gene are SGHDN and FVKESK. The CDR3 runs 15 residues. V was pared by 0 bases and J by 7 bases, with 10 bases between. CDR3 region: CASSQDPGDNSPLHF. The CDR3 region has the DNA TGTGCCAGCAGCCAAGATCCAGGGGACAATTCACCCCTCCACTTT.

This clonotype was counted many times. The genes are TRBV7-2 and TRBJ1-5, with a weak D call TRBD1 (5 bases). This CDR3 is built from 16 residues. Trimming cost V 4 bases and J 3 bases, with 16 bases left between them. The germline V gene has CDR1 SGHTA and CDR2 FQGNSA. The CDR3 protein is CASSSGAGRVNQPQHF. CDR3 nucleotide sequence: TGTGCCAGCAGCTCCGGAGCGGGGCGAGTCAATCAGCCCCAGCATTTT.

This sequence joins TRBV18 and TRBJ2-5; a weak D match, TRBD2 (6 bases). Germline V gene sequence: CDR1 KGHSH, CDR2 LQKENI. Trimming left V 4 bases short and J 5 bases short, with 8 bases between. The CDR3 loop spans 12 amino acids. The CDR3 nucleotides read TGTGCCAGCTCACGACGGGAGGAGACCCAGTACTTC. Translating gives CASSRREETQYF. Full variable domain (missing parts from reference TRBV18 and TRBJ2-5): NAGVMQNPRHLVRRRGQEARLRCSPMKGHSHVYWYRQLPEEGLKFMVYLQKENIIDESGMPKERFSAEFPKEGPSILRIQQVVRGDSAAYFCASSRREETQYFGPGTRLLVL.

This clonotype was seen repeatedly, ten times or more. The CDR3 DNA reads as TGTGCCAGCAGCTCAAGGCCTAGCGGGAGCTACGAGCAGTACTTC. It translates to CASSSRPSGSYEQYF. The chain combines TRBV27 with TRBJ2-7, with 10 bases that match TRBD2. Germline CDR1 and CDR2: MNHEY and SMNVEV (reference sequence). The CDR3 totals 15 residues. V lost 6 bases, J lost 3 bases, and 8 bases stayed unmatched.

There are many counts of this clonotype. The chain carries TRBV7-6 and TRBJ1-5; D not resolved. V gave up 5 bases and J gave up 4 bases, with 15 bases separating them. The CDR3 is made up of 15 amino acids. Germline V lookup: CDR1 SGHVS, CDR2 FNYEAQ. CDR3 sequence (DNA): TGTGCCAGCAGCAGCGGACCGCTCGGGAATCAGCCCCAGCATTTT. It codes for CASSSGPLGNQPQHF.

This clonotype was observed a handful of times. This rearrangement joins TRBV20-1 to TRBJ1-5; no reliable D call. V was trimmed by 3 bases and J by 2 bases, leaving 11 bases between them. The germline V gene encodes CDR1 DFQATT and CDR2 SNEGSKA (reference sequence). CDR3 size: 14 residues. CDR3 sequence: CSASMKVGNQPQHF. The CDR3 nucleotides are TGCAGTGCTAGCATGAAAGTGGGCAATCAGCCCCAGCATTTT.

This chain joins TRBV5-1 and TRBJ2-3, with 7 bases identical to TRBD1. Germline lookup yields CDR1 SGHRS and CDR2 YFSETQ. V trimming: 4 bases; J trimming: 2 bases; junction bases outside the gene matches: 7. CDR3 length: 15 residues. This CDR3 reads CASSPPTGSTDTQYF. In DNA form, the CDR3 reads TGCGCCAGCAGCCCACCGACAGGGTCCACAGATACGCAGTATTTT.

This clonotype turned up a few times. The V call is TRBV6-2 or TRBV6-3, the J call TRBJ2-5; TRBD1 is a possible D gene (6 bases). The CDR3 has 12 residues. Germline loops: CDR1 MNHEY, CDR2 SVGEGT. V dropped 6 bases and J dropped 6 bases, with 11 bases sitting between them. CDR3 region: CASSDRSQTQYF. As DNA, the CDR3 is TGTGCCAGCAGCGACAGGTCGCAGACCCAGTACTTC.

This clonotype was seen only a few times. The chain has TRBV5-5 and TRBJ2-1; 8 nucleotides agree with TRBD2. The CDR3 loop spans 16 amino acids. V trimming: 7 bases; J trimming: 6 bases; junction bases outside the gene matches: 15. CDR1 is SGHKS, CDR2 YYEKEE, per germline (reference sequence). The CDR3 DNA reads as TGTGCCAGCGCTAGGGGGACGGGCGGGGGGCCCAATGAGCAGTTCTTC. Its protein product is CASARGTGGGPNEQFF.

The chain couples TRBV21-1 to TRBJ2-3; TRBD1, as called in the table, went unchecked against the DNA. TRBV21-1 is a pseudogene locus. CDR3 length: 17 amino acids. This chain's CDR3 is CATRDNPTRPYTDTQYF. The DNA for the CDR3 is TGTGCCACCCGGGACAACCCTACTCGCCCTTACACAGATACGCAGTATTTT.

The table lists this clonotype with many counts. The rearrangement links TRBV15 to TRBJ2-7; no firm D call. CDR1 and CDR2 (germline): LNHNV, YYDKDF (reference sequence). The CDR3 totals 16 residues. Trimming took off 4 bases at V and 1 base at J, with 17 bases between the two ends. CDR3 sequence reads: CATSTLDTLLSYEQYF. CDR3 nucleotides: TGTGCCACCAGCACCCTTGACACCCTCCTATCCTACGAGCAGTACTTC.

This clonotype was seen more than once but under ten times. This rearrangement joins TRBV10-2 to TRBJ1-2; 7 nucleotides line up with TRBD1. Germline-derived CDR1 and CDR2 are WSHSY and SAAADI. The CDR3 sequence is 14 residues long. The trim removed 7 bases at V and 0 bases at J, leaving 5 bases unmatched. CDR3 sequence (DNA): TGCGCCAGCACACAGGGGCTCACTAACTATGGCTACACCTTC. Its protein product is CASTQGLTNYGYTF.

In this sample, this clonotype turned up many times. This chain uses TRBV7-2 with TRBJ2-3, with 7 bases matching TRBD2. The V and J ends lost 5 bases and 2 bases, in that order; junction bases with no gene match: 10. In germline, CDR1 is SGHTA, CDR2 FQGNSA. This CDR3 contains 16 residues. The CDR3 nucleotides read TGTGCCAGCAGCAAATCAATAGCGGGCCTCACAGATACGCAGTATTTT. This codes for CASSKSIAGLTDTQYF.

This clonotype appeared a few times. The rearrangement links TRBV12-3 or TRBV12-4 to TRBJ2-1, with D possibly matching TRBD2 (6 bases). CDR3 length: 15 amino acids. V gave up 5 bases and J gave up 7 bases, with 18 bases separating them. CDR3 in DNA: TGTGCCAGCAGTCCCGACTTCCTGGGGACTAATGAGCAGTTCTTC. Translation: CASSPDFLGTNEQFF.

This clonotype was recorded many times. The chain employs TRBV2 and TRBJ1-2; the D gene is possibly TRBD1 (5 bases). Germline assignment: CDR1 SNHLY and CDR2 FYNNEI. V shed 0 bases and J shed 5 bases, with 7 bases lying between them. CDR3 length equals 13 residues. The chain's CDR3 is CASSEAGQYGYTF. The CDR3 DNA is TGTGCCAGCAGTGAAGCGGGGCAGTATGGCTACACCTTC.

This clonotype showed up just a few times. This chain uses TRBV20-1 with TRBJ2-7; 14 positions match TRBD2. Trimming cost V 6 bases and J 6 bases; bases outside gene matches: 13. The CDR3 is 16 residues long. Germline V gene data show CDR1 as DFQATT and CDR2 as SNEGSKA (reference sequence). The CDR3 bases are TGCAGTGCGGCCGGACTAGCGGGAGGCCCTCCCCGCGAGCAGTACTTC. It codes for CSAAGLAGGPPREQYF.

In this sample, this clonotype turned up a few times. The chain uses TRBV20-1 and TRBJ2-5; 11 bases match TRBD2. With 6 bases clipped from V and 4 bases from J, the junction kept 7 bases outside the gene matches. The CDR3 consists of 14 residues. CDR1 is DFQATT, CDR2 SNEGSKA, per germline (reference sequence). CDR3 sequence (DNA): TGCAGTGCAATAGCGGGAGGGGCGGGAGAGACCCAGTACTTC. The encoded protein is CSAIAGGAGETQYF.

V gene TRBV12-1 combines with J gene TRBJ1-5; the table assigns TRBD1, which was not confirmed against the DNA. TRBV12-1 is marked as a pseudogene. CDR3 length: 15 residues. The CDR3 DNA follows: TGTGCCAGCAGCTTGGCCGGGACAAAGAATCAGCCCCAGCATTTT. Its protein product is CASSLAGTKNQPQHF.

The DNA for the CDR3 is TGTGCCAGCAGCGGTGGGGGACTAGGGGGCCTCCAAGAGACCCAGTACTTC. Translation: CASSGGGLGGLQETQYF. This chain connects TRBV9 to TRBJ2-5; D possibly corresponds to TRBD2 (8 bases). The CDR3 is made up of 17 amino acids. Germline CDR1 reads SGDLS; CDR2 reads YYNGEE. Trimming left V 3 bases short and J 1 base short, with 19 bases between. The full variable domain, in which reference TRBV9 and TRBJ2-5 provide the parts outside the CDR3, is DSGVTQTPKHLITATGQRVTLRCSPRSGDLSVYWYQQSLDQGLQFLIQYYNGEERAKGNILERFSAQQFPDLHSELNLSSLELGDSALYFCASSGGGLGGLQETQYFGPGTRLLVL.

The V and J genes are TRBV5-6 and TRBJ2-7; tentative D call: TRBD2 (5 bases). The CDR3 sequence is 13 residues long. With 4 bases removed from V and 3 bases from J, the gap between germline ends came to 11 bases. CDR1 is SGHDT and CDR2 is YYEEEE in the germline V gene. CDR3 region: CASSRSRGYEQYF. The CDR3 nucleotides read TGTGCCAGCAGCCGCTCTCGGGGCTACGAGCAGTACTTC.

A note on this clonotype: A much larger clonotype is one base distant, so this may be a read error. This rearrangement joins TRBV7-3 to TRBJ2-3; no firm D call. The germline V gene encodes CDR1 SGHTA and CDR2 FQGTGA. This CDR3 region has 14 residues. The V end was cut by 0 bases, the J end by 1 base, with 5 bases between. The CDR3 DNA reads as TGTGCCAGCAGCTTAACTCGCGGCACAGATACGCAGTATTTT. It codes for CASSLTRGTDTQYF.

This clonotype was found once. CDR3 DNA sequence: TGTGCCAGCAGCCTGGGGACAGTGGCTAATGAAAAACTGTTTTTT. Translating it yields CASSLGTVANEKLFF. The chain uses TRBV5-8 and TRBJ1-4, with TRBD1 matching 7 bases. The junction had 6 bases not matched to a gene; V was cut back by 4 bases and J by 3 bases. This CDR3 comprises 15 residues. The germline gives CDR1 SGHTS, CDR2 YDEGEE.

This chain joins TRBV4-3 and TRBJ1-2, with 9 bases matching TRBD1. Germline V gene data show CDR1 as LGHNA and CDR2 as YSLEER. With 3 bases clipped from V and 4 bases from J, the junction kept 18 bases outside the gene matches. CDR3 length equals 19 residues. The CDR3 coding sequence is TGCGCCAGCAGCCAGGCCACCGGGACAGGGACGATAGTGGGCTATGGCTACACCTTC. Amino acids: CASSQATGTGTIVGYGYTF.

CDR3 nucleotides: TGTGCCAGCAGCTTGGCCGGGAGATATAATTCACCCCTCCACTTT. This codes for CASSLAGRYNSPLHF. The V gene is TRBV5-6, the J gene TRBJ1-6; D is uncertain. The CDR3 length is 15 residues. The ends were cut back, 0 bases at V and 4 bases at J, with 8 bases in the middle. Germline V gene data show CDR1 as SGHDT and CDR2 as YYEEEE.

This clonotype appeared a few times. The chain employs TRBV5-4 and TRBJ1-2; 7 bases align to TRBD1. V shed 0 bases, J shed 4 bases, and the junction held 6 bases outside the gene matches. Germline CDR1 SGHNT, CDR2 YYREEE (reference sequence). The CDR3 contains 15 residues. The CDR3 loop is CASSLVAGGTYGYTF. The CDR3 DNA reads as TGTGCCAGCAGCTTGGTTGCAGGGGGAACCTATGGCTACACCTTC.

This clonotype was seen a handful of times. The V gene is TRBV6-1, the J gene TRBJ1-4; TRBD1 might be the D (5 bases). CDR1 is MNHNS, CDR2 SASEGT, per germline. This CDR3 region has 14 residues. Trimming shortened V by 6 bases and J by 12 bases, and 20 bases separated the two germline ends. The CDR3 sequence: CASSFQRQFGELFF. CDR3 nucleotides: TGTGCCAGCAGCTTTCAGCGACAGTTTGGGGAACTGTTTTTT.